The source of this TCR beta chain is a study of blood T cell repertoires in COVID-19. Study details: Sources were T cells, B-cell-depleted T cells, or PBMCs; the material itself was cDNA or gDNA.

CDR3 length: 15 amino acids. CDR1 is MDHEN and CDR2 is SYDVKM in the germline V gene. Trimming took off 5 bases at V and 3 bases at J, with 16 bases between the two ends. Sequencing was performed with immunoSEQ multiplex PCR; in TCRdb, only in-frame clones are kept and a portion is missing. The data show around 100,000 clones, just under 95% seen once. The rearrangement uses TRBV28 and TRBJ1-2; D call uncertain. This clonotype originated in a woman in her forties or fifties with COVID-19, enrolled during active disease. The sequenced sample was peripheral blood. The CDR3, as DNA: TGTGCCAGCAGTACCGGGAGGGCGTTGGACTATGGCTACACCTTC. As protein: CASSTGRALDYGYTF.